The 26 T cell receptor beta chains given below trace back to one sample, sequenced in a study of response to subunit inactivated influenza vaccine. TCRdb used MiXCR to reprocess the RT-PCR reads, holding one entry per CDR3 protein. The table lists over 750,000 distinct CDR3 sequences, 21% of them singletons. The material was PBMCs from blood, obtained 5 to 6 days after vaccination. Source of these receptors: a man aged 45-60 years who received an inactivated influenza vaccine.

The rearrangement uses TRBV25-1 and TRBJ1-4; D remains unclear. This CDR3 spans 16 amino acids. Germline V CDR1 and CDR2: MGHDK, SYGVNS. The germline V and J ends were trimmed by 3 bases and 0 bases, with 11 bases remaining between them. This chain's CDR3 is CASSDRIRATNEKLFF. The CDR3 region has the DNA TGTGCCAGCAGTGACAGAATTAGGGCAACTAATGAAAAACTGTTTTTT.

V and J are TRBV25-1 and TRBJ2-3, with D uncertain. The CDR3 is made up of 17 amino acids. CDR1 is MGHDK, CDR2 SYGVNS, per germline. Trimming took 4 bases from V and 2 from J, leaving 19 bases between them. The CDR3 DNA reads TGTGCCAGCAGTGTCCAGCCATTGGGTTGGGTCACAGATACGCAGTATTTT. This gives the protein CASSVQPLGWVTDTQYF.

V and J are TRBV18 and TRBJ2-2; the D is unclear. The V gene lost 1 base and the J gene lost 4 bases, with 7 bases spanning the gap. This CDR3 contains 14 residues. Germline assignment: CDR1 KGHSH and CDR2 LQKENI. The CDR3 loop is CASSPRLSTGELFF. The CDR3 nucleotides read TGTGCCAGCTCACCACGACTGTCCACCGGGGAGCTGTTTTTT. Supplemented by reference TRBV18 and TRBJ2-2, the full variable domain reads NAGVMQNPRHLVRRRGQEARLRCSPMKGHSHVYWYRQLPEEGLKFMVYLQKENIIDESGMPKERFSAEFPKEGPSILRIQQVVRGDSAAYFCASSPRLSTGELFFGEGSRLTVL.

This chain links TRBV28 with TRBJ2-3; no reliable D call. The CDR3 extends over 15 amino acids. Germline-derived CDR1 and CDR2 are MDHEN and SYDVKM. V was clipped by 5 bases and J by 5 bases, with 17 bases between them. The CDR3 is CASSTSGSGVDTQYF. CDR3 coding DNA: TGTGCCAGCAGTACCTCCGGGTCGGGCGTAGATACGCAGTATTTT.

This clonotype was seen only a few times. The J gene is TRBJ2-2, the V gene TRBV5-5, with D possibly TRBD1 on 6 matching bases. Germline V lookup: CDR1 SGHKS, CDR2 YYEKEE (reference sequence). The CDR3 runs to 15 residues. Trimming pared 1 base from V and 4 bases from J, leaving 11 bases between. The CDR3 nucleotides are TGTGCCAGCAGCTTGAGGACAGTTCGCACCGGGGAGCTGTTTTTT. This sequence encodes CASSLRTVRTGELFF.

The gene calls are TRBV11-2 and TRBJ2-2, with 8 bases fitting TRBD2. V was clipped by 7 bases and J by 1 base; unmatched bases: 5. This CDR3 has 15 residues. The germline V gene has CDR1 SGHAT and CDR2 FQNNGV. The CDR3 here is CASTIAGLNTGELFF. CDR3 coding DNA: TGTGCCAGCACCATAGCGGGGTTGAACACCGGGGAGCTGTTTTTT.

CDR3 coding DNA: TGTGCCAGCATGACCTTACACTTTCGCGAGCAGTACTTC. Translation: CASMTLHFREQYF. The V call is TRBV6-2 or TRBV6-3, the J call TRBJ2-7; D unresolved. V was cut by 7 bases and J by 6 bases, with 16 bases left in between. This CDR3 has 13 residues. Germline V CDR1 and CDR2: MNHEY, SVGEGT.

J is TRBJ1-2 and V is TRBV5-1; 11 bases are a match to TRBD1. Germline V gene lookup returns CDR1 SGHRS and CDR2 YFSETQ. This CDR3 is built from 14 residues. Trimming at V came to 2 bases and at J to 5 bases, leaving 2 bases not matched to a gene. As DNA, the CDR3 is TGCGCCAGCAGCTTCGGACAGGGGGCTTATGGCTACACCTTC. Protein sequence: CASSFGQGAYGYTF.

This clonotype occurred a few times. This chain joins TRBV5-1 and TRBJ2-1; no clear D. Trimming removed 0 bases from V and 7 bases from J, with 11 bases in between. The CDR3 contains 14 residues. Per germline, CDR1 SGHRS and CDR2 YFSETQ. CDR3 DNA: TGCGCCAGCAGCTTGGAGGGTTCCCTAAATGAGCAGTTCTTC. It is translated as CASSLEGSLNEQFF.

This clonotype occurred a few times. This chain joins TRBV15 and TRBJ2-7, with a possible D match to TRBD1 (5 bases). Trimming shortened V by 0 bases and J by 4 bases, and 10 bases separated the two germline ends. The CDR3 extends over 14 amino acids. CDR1 is LNHNV and CDR2 is YYDKDF in the germline V gene (reference sequence). The CDR3, as DNA: TGTGCCACCAGCAGAGATCAGGGTCATTACGAGCAGTACTTC. Its protein product is CATSRDQGHYEQYF.

This clonotype was observed a handful of times. This rearrangement joins TRBV7-9 to TRBJ2-2; the D gene is possibly TRBD2 (6 bases). V lost 6 bases to trimming and J lost 1 base, with 12 bases between them. The CDR3 totals 15 residues. Germline assignment: CDR1 SEHNR and CDR2 FQNEAQ (reference sequence). The chain's CDR3 is CASSRDLLNTGELFF. DNA of the CDR3: TGTGCCAGCAGTCGGGACTTATTGAACACCGGGGAGCTGTTTTTT.

The V gene is TRBV30, the J gene TRBJ2-5; D may correspond to TRBD1 or TRBD2 (5 bases each). The CDR3 is 13 residues long. V shed 0 bases and J shed 4 bases, with 9 bases lying between them. Per germline, CDR1 GTSNPN and CDR2 SVGIG (reference sequence). CDR3 nucleotides: TGTGCCTGGAGTGTTGGGGGTCTAGAGACCCAGTACTTC. Protein product: CAWSVGGLETQYF.

The chain links TRBV12-3 or TRBV12-4 to TRBJ1-2; tentative D call: TRBD1 (6 bases). V gave up 6 bases and J gave up 5 bases, with 16 bases separating them. This CDR3 spans 14 amino acids. The CDR3 DNA reads TGTGCCAGCAGCGGGACATCCTGGGGGTATGGCTACACCTTC. It yields the protein CASSGTSWGYGYTF.

This chain joins TRBV18 and TRBJ2-7; no definite D call. Trimming took off 4 bases at V and 7 bases at J, with 11 bases between the two ends. The CDR3 runs to 12 residues. Germline assignment: CDR1 KGHSH and CDR2 LQKENI. CDR3 nucleotide sequence: TGTGCCAGCTCACAGTGGTCCGGGGAGCAGTACTTC. Translated: CASSQWSGEQYF. The full variable domain, rest sourced from reference TRBV18 and TRBJ2-7, is NAGVMQNPRHLVRRRGQEARLRCSPMKGHSHVYWYRQLPEEGLKFMVYLQKENIIDESGMPKERFSAEFPKEGPSILRIQQVVRGDSAAYFCASSQWSGEQYFGPGTRLTVT.

The V and J genes are TRBV6-1 and TRBJ2-2, with 7 nucleotides matching TRBD2. The ends lost 7 bases at V and 6 bases at J; junction bases unmatched: 8. CDR1 and CDR2 from the germline V gene are MNHNS and SASEGT. The CDR3 is 14 residues long. The CDR3 loop reads CASTTGGGSGELFF. CDR3 coding DNA: TGTGCCAGCACCACAGGCGGGGGTTCCGGGGAGCTGTTTTTT.

This chain links TRBV10-3 with TRBJ2-7, with TRBD1 matching over 8 bases. Trimming at V came to 3 bases and at J to 2 bases, leaving 9 bases not matched to a gene. CDR3 length equals 16 residues. Per the germline V gene, CDR1 is ENHRY and CDR2 is SYGVKD. The CDR3 coding sequence is TGTGCCATCAGTGAATCTTCCGGGACAGGTCCCTACGAGCAGTACTTC. As protein: CAISESSGTGPYEQYF.

This clonotype was counted a few times. J is TRBJ2-3 and V is TRBV5-1; weak D call: TRBD2 (6 bases). The CDR3 loop spans 14 amino acids. The V gene lost 5 bases and the J gene lost 0 bases, with 10 bases spanning the gap. Germline CDR1 reads SGHRS; CDR2 reads YFSETQ. This CDR3 reads CASRAGTSTDTQYF. The CDR3 DNA is TGCGCCAGCAGGGCGGGAACTAGCACAGATACGCAGTATTTT.

This clonotype was seen only a few times. The J gene is TRBJ2-1, the V gene TRBV5-1, with D unresolved. Germline V gene lookup returns CDR1 SGHRS and CDR2 YFSETQ. V was clipped by 2 bases and J by 8 bases, with 11 bases between them. CDR3 length: 13 amino acids. The CDR3 loop is CASSFGPSYEQFF. In DNA, the CDR3 is TGCGCCAGCAGCTTCGGGCCTTCGTATGAGCAGTTCTTC.

This rearrangement joins TRBV4-2 to TRBJ2-1; 11 bases align to TRBD2. Germline lookup yields CDR1 LGHNA and CDR2 YNFKEQ. The ends lost 4 bases at V and 0 bases at J; junction bases unmatched: 11. This CDR3 contains 19 residues. The CDR3 region has the DNA TGTGCCAGCAGCCTAGGAATAGCGGGAGGGCCTCCCTCCTACAATGAGCAGTTCTTC. It specifies CASSLGIAGGPPSYNEQFF.

This chain's CDR3 is CASSLQLGYEQYF. The CDR3 nucleotides read TGCGCCAGCAGCTTGCAGTTAGGGTACGAGCAGTACTTC. The rearrangement links TRBV5-1 to TRBJ2-7; the D is unclear. V was cut by 1 base and J by 4 bases, with 9 bases left in between. This CDR3 region has 13 residues. Germline V gene data show CDR1 as SGHRS and CDR2 as YFSETQ.

This clonotype was seen many times. The J gene is TRBJ2-3, the V gene TRBV9; D is possibly TRBD1 (5 bases). Trimming cost V 2 bases and J 4 bases, with 8 bases left between them. Per germline, CDR1 SGDLS and CDR2 YYNGEE. The CDR3 is 13 amino acids. The DNA of the CDR3 is TGTGCCAGCAGCGTCTTGACAGCAGATACGCAGTATTTT. This sequence encodes CASSVLTADTQYF.

CDR3 loop: CASSFQGSGELFF. CDR3 bases: TGTGCCAGCAGTTTTCAGGGTTCCGGGGAGCTGTTTTTT. The chain employs TRBV3-1 and TRBJ2-2; TRBD1 is a possible D gene (5 bases). This CDR3 comprises 13 residues. Germline CDR1 and CDR2: LGHDT and YNNKEL (reference sequence). V lost 6 bases and J 6 bases, leaving 11 bases between the germline ends.

This clonotype has at least ten counts. CDR3 in DNA: TGCAGCGTTGAAGATAGGGGCAGGGAGCAGTTCTTC. Its translation: CSVEDRGREQFF. The V gene is TRBV29-1, the J gene TRBJ2-1; maybe TRBD1 (5 bases). The CDR3 spans 12 residues. CDR1 is SQVTM and CDR2 is ANQGSEA in the germline V gene. Trimming shortened V by 0 bases and J by 10 bases, and 10 bases separated the two germline ends.

The chain uses TRBV5-1 and TRBJ2-1; D gene unclear. There are 12 residues in the CDR3. The V gene lost 5 bases and the J gene lost 8 bases, with 11 bases spanning the gap. The germline gives CDR1 SGHRS, CDR2 YFSETQ. The CDR3 bases are TGCGCCAGCAGGACTGGTTGGGATGAGCAGTTCTTC. Its translation: CASRTGWDEQFF.

This clonotype was observed a handful of times. The chain combines TRBV12-3 or TRBV12-4 with TRBJ1-1; maybe TRBD1 (5 bases). The V end lost 7 bases, the J end lost 5 bases, and 20 bases lay between the germline ends. There are 15 residues in the CDR3. DNA for the CDR3: TGTGCCAGCATGTCACAGGCGGGGGTAGGGACTGAAGCTTTCTTT. Residues: CASMSQAGVGTEAFF.

This chain joins TRBV20-1 and TRBJ2-5; 16 nucleotides line up with TRBD2. This CDR3 is built from 16 residues. From germline, CDR1 is DFQATT and CDR2 SNEGSKA (reference sequence). Trimming took 6 bases from V and 5 from J; bases not matched to a gene: 9. The CDR3 sequence: CSAAGTSGRAPETQYF. CDR3 bases: TGCAGTGCAGCCGGGACTAGCGGGAGGGCGCCGGAGACCCAGTACTTC.